A selection of T cell receptor beta chains follows, all from one sample in a study of T cells in Graves' hyperthyroidism and ophthalmopathy. Each CDR3 protein is one row after TCRdb ran MiXCR on the multiplex PCR reads. Among over 650,000 distinct CDR3 sequences, less than 45% were seen once, and the ten largest hold less than 9%. Sequenced material: peripheral blood or thyroid tissue (not recorded which). The receptors originated from an adult man with Graves' disease, either hyperthyroidism or ophthalmopathy (not recorded which). The CDR3 runs from the conserved cysteine through the conserved F or W. D genes are given only for firm matches. For some rows the clone size is stated as once, few or many, or as a class when expanded; others skip it.

TRBJ1-6	-	-	TRBV20-1	TGCAGTGCTAGGACCGAAATATACAATTCACCCCTCCACTTT	CSARTEIYNSPLHF
TRBJ2-5	TRBD1	-	TRBV20-1	TGCAGTGCTGGCAGCAGACAGGGACGACAAGAGACCCAGTACTTC	CSAGSRQGRQETQYF
TRBJ1-4	-	many	TRBV2	TGTGCCAGCAGTGACGGCACACTTAATGAAAAACTGTTTTTT	CASSDGTLNEKLFF
TRBJ1-2	-	-	TRBV29-1	TGCAGCCCCTACAGGAGCTATGGCTACACCTTC	CSPYRSYGYTF
TRBJ1-2	-	-	TRBV29-1	TGCAGCGGAAAGTACCAAGAGACCCTCTATGGCTACACCTTC	CSGKYQETLYGYTF
TRBJ1-6	-	-	TRBV6-1	TGTGCCAGCAGGGGGGGATGGGGGCGCTATTCACCCCTCCACTTT	CASRGGWGRYSPLHF
TRBJ1-5	-	-	TRBV7-2	TGTGCCTGGAGCCCCCGACAGGTGGGTCAACCCCAGCATTTT	CAWSPRQVGQPQHF
TRBJ2-6	TRBD1	-	TRBV15	TGTGCCACCAGCAGAGGAGGGGGGACAGGGGGCTCTGGGGCCAACGTCCTGACTTTC	CATSRGGGTGGSGANVLTF
TRBJ2-7	-	-	TRBV25-1	TGTGCCAGCGGGGGCAGGAGCTCCTACGAGCAGTACTTC	CASGGRSSYEQYF
TRBJ1-1	-	-	TRBV7-9	TGTGCCAGCAGCTATACCCGAACACCTAACACTGAAGCTTTCTTT	CASSYTRTPNTEAFF
TRBJ1-2	-	few	TRBV6-6	TGTGCCAGCAGTCCGGTTTACAGGGAGTCGTTCTATGGCTACACCTTC	CASSPVYRESFYGYTF
TRBJ2-2	TRBD1	-	TRBV2	TGTGCCAGCAGTGGGGGACAGGGGGCCAACACCGAGGAGCTGTTTTTT	CASSGGQGANTEELFF
TRBJ1-6	-	-	TRBV19	TGTGCCAGTCGAAAGGGACGATTCCATAATTCACCCCTCCACTTT	CASRKGRFHNSPLHF
TRBJ2-5	TRBD1	many	TRBV24-1	TGTGCCACCAGTGACAACAGGGGCGGGACCCAGTACTTC	CATSDNRGGTQYF
TRBJ2-7	TRBD1	-	TRBV7-9	TGTGCCAGCCACGGACAGGGGACCTACGAGCAGTACTTC	CASHGQGTYEQYF
TRBJ1-1	-	-	TRBV10-3	TGTGCCATCAGCAATCTGGGTCCCACTGAAGCTTTCTTT	CAISNLGPTEAFF
TRBJ1-1	-	few	TRBV6-6	TGTGCCAGCCGGATGAGCATGAACACTGAAGCTTTCTTT	CASRMSMNTEAFF
TRBJ1-6	-	-	TRBV7-9	TGTGCCAGCAGCTTAATGCAGGGAATATTTTCACCCCTCCACTTT	CASSLMQGIFSPLHF
TRBJ1-2	-	-	TRBV4-1	TGCGCCAGCAGCCAGGGGGGACGGAGAGCTAACTATGGCTACACCTTC	CASSQGGRRANYGYTF
TRBJ2-7	TRBD1	-	TRBV5-1	TGCGCCAGCAGCCTTGGACGGACGACAGGGGAGTTAAACGAGCAGTACTTC	CASSLGRTTGELNEQYF
TRBJ2-5	-	-	TRBV7-2	TGTGCCAGCAGCCGGGACAGCTCTAGGGAGGGGACCCAGTACTTC	CASSRDSSREGTQYF
TRBJ2-7	-	many	TRBV20-1	TGCAGTGCGAGGGGCCAGGGAGCCGAGCAGTACTTC	CSARGQGAEQYF
TRBJ1-5	-	-	TRBV19	TGTGCCAGTAGCTTCAGGTATAGCAATCAGCCCCAGCATTTT	CASSFRYSNQPQHF
TRBJ2-3	TRBD2	-	TRBV24-1	TGTGCCACCAGTGTGGCTAGCGGGACCACAGATACGCAGTATTTT	CATSVASGTTDTQYF
TRBJ2-5	TRBD2	-	TRBV7-4	TGTGCCAGCAGCTTCCGGACTAGCGGGGGGGTTGAGACCCAGTACTTC	CASSFRTSGGVETQYF
TRBJ1-1	-	-	TRBV6-6	TGTGCCAGCAGTTTCCCCGGGACACAGGACACTGAAGCTTTCTTT	CASSFPGTQDTEAFF
TRBJ2-7	TRBD1	-	TRBV7-9	TGTGCCAGCACCACGACAGGGGGTAACGAGCAGTACTTC	CASTTTGGNEQYF
TRBJ2-7	-	-	TRBV5-6	TGTGCCAGCACTCTGGCTGGGCGCGAGCAGTACTTC	CASTLAGREQYF
TRBJ1-1	-	many	TRBV2	TGTGCCAGCAGTGAATTTAGGAACACTGAAGCTTTCTTT	CASSEFRNTEAFF
TRBJ1-6	-	-	TRBV15	TGTGCCACCAGCAGATCGGTCGGACAGTATAATTCACCCCACCACTTT	CATSRSVGQYNSPHHF
TRBJ2-5	TRBD1	-	TRBV10-3	TGTGCCATCAGCCCCGGACAGGGTGATGGGGAGACCCAGTACTTC	CAISPGQGDGETQYF
TRBJ1-5	TRBD1	many	TRBV7-2	TGTGCCAGCAGCCACGGGACAGGGGGCCAGCCCCAGCATTTT	CASSHGTGGQPQHF
TRBJ1-2	-	few	TRBV6-5	TGTGCCAGCAGTTACGTCAGGCTCGGCACTCCAGATGGCTACACCTTC	CASSYVRLGTPDGYTF
TRBJ1-5	-	-	TRBV7-3	TGTGCCTGGACGGACGGAAATAGCAATCAGCCCCAGCATTTT	CAWTDGNSNQPQHF
TRBJ1-2	TRBD1	-	TRBV29-1	TGCAGCTTAGCCCCAGGGGGTAATGGCTACACCTTC	CSLAPGGNGYTF
TRBJ1-5	TRBD1	few	TRBV12-3/TRBV12-4	TGTGCCAGCAGTAAGCTACCAGGGGGTAGCAATCAGCCCCAGCATTTT	CASSKLPGGSNQPQHF
TRBJ1-2	TRBD1	-	TRBV7-9	TGTGCCAGCAGCTTAGTTGGACAGGGGAATGGCTACACCTTC	CASSLVGQGNGYTF
TRBJ1-2	TRBD1	-	TRBV9	TGTGCCAGCAGCGTAGAAACAGGGGCCTACTATGGCTACACCTTC	CASSVETGAYYGYTF
TRBJ2-5	TRBD2	many	TRBV20-1	TGCAGTGCTACGACTAGCGCAGAGACCCAGTACTTC	CSATTSAETQYF
TRBJ1-2	-	-	TRBV9	TGTGCCAGCAGCGTCCAGGGGATGGGGGACTATGGCTACACCTTC	CASSVQGMGDYGYTF
TRBJ1-2	-	few	TRBV10-3	TGTGCCATCAGTACGGATCCCCTCGAGGGCTACACCTTC	CAISTDPLEGYTF
TRBJ2-7	-	-	TRBV5-1	TGCGCCAGCAGCTTGGGACAGTTTAACGAGCAGTACTTC	CASSLGQFNEQYF
TRBJ2-5	TRBD2	-	TRBV20-1	TGCAGTGCTCCGCCAAGCTTCTGGGAGGGGACCCCACAAGAGACCCAGTACTTC	CSAPPSFWEGTPQETQYF
TRBJ1-2	TRBD1	-	TRBV29-1	TGCAGCGTGGGACAGGGGCGGAACTATGGCTACACCTTC	CSVGQGRNYGYTF
TRBJ1-1	-	many	TRBV20-1	TGCAGTGCCGGGTTAGGGCAGGGGAAGTTTGCCTTT	CSAGLGQGKFAF
TRBJ2-7	TRBD2	-	TRBV20-1	TGCAGTGCTAGAGAAGTCGGGAGGTACGAGCAGTACTTC	CSAREVGRYEQYF
TRBJ1-2	-	many	TRBV29-1	TGCAGCGAGGTCGCAGCTAACTATGGCTACACCTTC	CSEVAANYGYTF
TRBJ1-5	-	few	TRBV7-9	TGTGCCAGTAGTGAGGCAGGACGCAATCAGCCCCAGCATTTT	CASSEAGRNQPQHF
TRBJ1-1	-	-	TRBV13	TGCGCCAGCAGCTTAAAAAATTTGAACACTGAAGCTTTCTTT	CASSLKNLNTEAFF
TRBJ1-2	-	-	TRBV9	TGTGCCAGCGGCGGGGGGTACGGTGGCTACACCTTC	CASGGGYGGYTF
TRBJ1-1	-	few	TRBV7-6	TGTGCCAGCAGCTTAGTTCAGGGAGTAGGGACTGAAGCTTTCTTT	CASSLVQGVGTEAFF
TRBJ1-4	-	-	TRBV14	TGTGCCAGCAGCCGGGGCCTCTTGGAAAAACTGTTTTTT	CASSRGLLEKLFF
TRBJ1-5	-	-	TRBV15	TGTGCCACCAGCAGCGCCGGGGGCTCTAGCAATCAGCCCCAGCATTTT	CATSSAGGSSNQPQHF
TRBJ1-5	-	-	TRBV6-1	TGTGCCAGCAGTGAGATGGGTTTCGGTCAGCCCCAGCATTTT	CASSEMGFGQPQHF